This T cell receptor beta chain was retrieved from a study of T-cell memory formation after mild COVID-19. In the study overall: Each donor largely had its own TCR clusters.

Constant-segment-primed 5'RACE gave TCR alpha and TCR beta cDNA libraries with sample barcodes and UMIs. A single record per CDR3 protein comes from TCRdb applying MiXCR to the 5' RACE reads. The table has approximately 250,000 distinct CDR3 sequences, about a sixth seen once. The V gene end was trimmed by 4 bases and the J gene end by 1 base; junction bases not matched to a gene: 8. Per germline, CDR1 SGHRS and CDR2 YFSETQ. The CDR3 consists of 18 residues. The sequence came from a man between 18 and 35 years old who had mild COVID-19 (a few samples of this study predate the infection). Cell type and time point are not known. The specimen sequenced was PBMCs or a T cell subset sorted from them (not recorded which). The V call is TRBV5-1, the J call TRBJ2-3; 14 bases align to TRBD2. The CDR3 loop reads CASSGGTSGGFRTDTQYF. CDR3 nucleotide sequence: TGCGCCAGCAGCGGCGGGACTAGCGGGGGATTTCGCACAGATACGCAGTATTTT.